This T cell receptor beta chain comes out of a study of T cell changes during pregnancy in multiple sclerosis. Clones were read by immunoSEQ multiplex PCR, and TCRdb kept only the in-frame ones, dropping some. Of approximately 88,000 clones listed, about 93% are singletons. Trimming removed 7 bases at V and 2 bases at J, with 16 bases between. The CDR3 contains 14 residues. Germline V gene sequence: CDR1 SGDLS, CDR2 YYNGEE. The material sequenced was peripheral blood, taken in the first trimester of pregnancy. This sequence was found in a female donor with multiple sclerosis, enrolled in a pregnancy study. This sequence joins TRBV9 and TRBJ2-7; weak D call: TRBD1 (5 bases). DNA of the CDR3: TGTGCCAGCGGAGAAGGGGCAGGTCCCTACGAGCAGTACTTC. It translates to CASGEGAGPYEQYF.